A selection of T cell receptor beta chains follows, all from one sample in a study of T-cell reconstitution after alpha-beta-depleted transplantation in children. TCRdb ran MiXCR on the PCR reads and lists one entry per CDR3 protein. Of about 300,000 distinct CDR3 sequences listed, 9.5% to 13% were seen once; the top ten hold less than 8%. The input for sequencing was PBMCs, taken before TCRalphabeta/CD19-depleted stem cell transplant. These TCRs come from a boy under two years old with acute myeloid leukemia, due to receive a stem cell transplant. The CDR3 runs from the conserved cysteine through the conserved F or W. A D gene is named only where the DNA matches it firmly. For some rows the clone size is stated as once, few or many, or as a class when expanded; others skip it.

v_gene	abundance	d_gene	CDR3aa
TRBV25-1	many	NA	CASSELRSRGNEQFF
TRBV30	many	NA	CAWRFLRDHHEQFF
TRBV28	many	NA	CASSFYGGVAGDTQYF
TRBV11-3	many	NA	CASSLDLIGWPSNEQFF
TRBV28	few	TRBD1	CASSLLQGQSGNTIYF
TRBV7-2	many	NA	CASSLGGRAQETQYF
TRBV20-1	many	NA	CSATSDVSSYEQYF
TRBV11-2	many	TRBD1	CASSYNRGQQTQYF
TRBV10-2	many	NA	CASSEYRGTEQYF
TRBV14	many	TRBD2	CASSQELADNEQFF
TRBV6-6	many	NA	CASRISTDTQYF
TRBV21-1	few	NA	CAPTGQVCSGYTF
TRBV10-3	few	NA	CAISEQGPTGELFF
TRBV10-3	few	TRBD2	CAIRPGLAGPRGSYEQYF
TRBV7-2	many	TRBD1	CASSLVFPGGVAAEQFF
TRBV11-2	many	NA	CASSLNQGSYEQYF
TRBV24-1	many	TRBD1	CATSDPTIPDRASTDTQYF
TRBV27	many	NA	CASSSSWDTQYF
TRBV7-3	many	NA	CASSLNPDGLGTQYF
TRBV5-5	many	NA	CASSLLGQETQYF
TRBV7-9	few	TRBD1	CASSPHRGLGEKLFF
TRBV5-1	many	NA	CASSLALRDPFSSYEQYF
TRBV5-1	NA	NA	CASSVGSRYNEQFF
TRBV28	NA	NA	CASSFPSRPTVSVANVLTF
TRBV20-1	many	TRBD2	CSARAPSGITDTQYF
TRBV7-3	many	NA	CASSLRQASKGYTF
TRBV12-3/TRBV12-4	many	TRBD1	CASSQQGKDQPQHF
TRBV9	many	TRBD1	CASSPPGTVSYNEQFF
TRBV24-1	NA	NA	CATSDPGRRAQETQYF
TRBV5-6	NA	TRBD1	CASSFGRGTYEQYF
TRBV5-1	many	NA	CASSLDGDSYEQYF
TRBV7-9	many	TRBD1	CASSLGTGKLGYEQYF
TRBV27	few	NA	CASSLVWDTGELFF
TRBV5-1	many	NA	CASSLSQGGIVSYEQYF
TRBV7-4	NA	TRBD1	CATTQGGAGGMSNQPQHF
TRBV5-5	few	NA	CASSLYGTYEQYF
TRBV7-9	NA	NA	CASSFYGIGTDTQYF
TRBV24-1	many	TRBD1	CATSVRTGNNEQFF
TRBV19	few	NA	CASSPRDSTDTQYF
TRBV5-6	many	NA	CASSFLSGGYEQYF
TRBV12-3/TRBV12-4	once	TRBD1	CASSLGSTGSRYEQYF
TRBV9	many	TRBD2	CASSVAGLAADTQYF
TRBV5-2	NA	NA	CAMGPGPTDEQFF
TRBV20-1	many	NA	CSAIGRLSSYEQYF
TRBV3-1	many	NA	CASSQGGFNQPQHF
TRBV12-3/TRBV12-4	few	TRBD1	CASRPDRGRTDTQYF
TRBV28	few	NA	CASSLNWRAYNEQFF
TRBV7-3	many	TRBD2	CASSFTSGAGNEQFF
TRBV12-5	many	NA	CASGLGDPGGNEQFF
TRBV6-1	many	NA	CASSDGGANEKLFF
TRBV19	NA	NA	CASSNLARANTGELFF